This T cell receptor beta chain is drawn from a study of identical twins. General study findings and limits: Recombination models fit unrelated individuals' TCR alpha sharing but underestimated twins'.

Regarding this clonotype: Its target is not known.

With no exceptions, donors were healthy Caucasians. TCRdb reprocessed the 5' RACE reads via MiXCR and lists one record per CDR3 protein. In the table there are roughly 750,000 distinct CDR3 sequences, over 20% of which are singletons. The CDR3 extends over 16 amino acids. Germline V gene sequence: CDR1 DFQATT, CDR2 SNEGSKA (reference sequence). Trimming shortened V by 3 bases and J by 8 bases, and 25 bases separated the two germline ends. The data also belong to a second study, concerning T cells expressing NK-cell markers. This second study notes: All TCR beta repertoires analysed originated from sorted CD3+CD56+NKG2C+, CD3+CD56+NKG2C- and CD3+CD56-NKG2C+ T cells. One of the eight sequenced donors was seronegative, whereas the other seven were HCMV-seropositive.

V gene TRBV20-1 combines with J gene TRBJ1-2, with D possibly matching TRBD1 (5 bases). The sample taken for sequencing was PBMCs. This receptor was obtained from a woman aged 18-29 years in good health. CDR3 nucleotide sequence: TGCAGTGCTAGTCGTGGTTTCGTGGAGAGGCAGGGAGGCTACACCTTC. Its protein product is CSASRGFVERQGGYTF.